The 23 T cell receptor beta chains presented below share a single source sample, sequenced in a study of blood T cell repertoires in COVID-19. Produced via immunoSEQ multiplex PCR; TCRdb's table is partial and in-frame only. Among 350,000 to 450,000 clones listed, roughly 80% were seen once. Sequencing used PBMCs or T cells enriched from blood (not recorded which). These receptors all come from a woman between 45 and 65 years old who had recovered from COVID-19.

The chain combines TRBV4-1 with TRBJ1-1, with D unclear. Deletions cut 8 bases from V and 0 bases from J, with 16 bases between. Germline V CDR1 and CDR2: MGHRA, YSYEKL. The CDR3 totals 15 residues. CDR3 amino acids: CASRRSAPLNTEAFF. CDR3 nucleotides: TGCGCCAGCCGTAGAAGTGCTCCCCTGAACACTGAAGCTTTCTTT.

This sequence joins TRBV4-3 and TRBJ2-3; 7 nucleotides agree with TRBD1. Germline V gene data show CDR1 as LGHNA and CDR2 as YSLEER. The CDR3 extends over 15 amino acids. Trimming at V came to 4 bases and at J to 1 base, leaving 5 bases not matched to a gene. CDR3 coding DNA: TGCGCCAGCAGCCCACAGGGGCTTGGCACAGATACGCAGTATTTT. Translated: CASSPQGLGTDTQYF.

The chain carries TRBV6-2 or TRBV6-3 and TRBJ2-7; D is possibly TRBD2 (5 bases). Germline loops: CDR1 MNHEY, CDR2 SVGEGT. CDR3 length equals 14 residues. V shed 5 bases and J shed 1 base, with 12 bases lying between them. The DNA of the CDR3 is TGTGCCAGCAGTGGGAGTTTTAGTTCCTACGAGCAGTACTTC. Amino acids: CASSGSFSSYEQYF.

Details on this clone: This sample includes further DNA sequences coding for the same CDR3. The chain recombines TRBV7-9 with TRBJ2-2; a possible D gene is TRBD2 (5 bases). The CDR3 spans 14 residues. V was cut by 1 base and J by 4 bases, with 7 bases left in between. The germline gives CDR1 SEHNR, CDR2 FQNEAQ (reference sequence). The CDR3 loop is CASSLGGSTGELFF. In DNA form, the CDR3 reads TGTGCCAGCAGCTTAGGTGGGAGCACCGGGGAGCTGTTTTTT.

In this sample, this clone turned up a few times. The rearrangement uses TRBV19 and TRBJ1-3; possible D gene TRBD1, 6 bases. This CDR3 is 16 amino acids long. Germline CDR1 and CDR2: LNHDA and SQIVND (reference sequence). V was clipped by 6 bases and J by 0 bases, with 15 bases between them. CDR3 in amino acids: CASSRETGDSGNTIYF. In DNA, the CDR3 is TGTGCCAGTAGCCGAGAGACAGGCGACTCTGGAAACACCATATATTTT.

The chain employs TRBV3-1 (or the pseudogene TRBV3-2) and TRBJ1-5; D may be TRBD1 (6 bases). Germline CDR1 is LGHDT and CDR2 is YNNKEL (reference sequence). V lost 4 bases and J lost 6, with 13 bases in between. The CDR3 sequence is 14 residues long. CDR3 bases: TGTGCCAGCAGCCCCACAGGGCCGGGTCAGCCCCAGCATTTT. Encoded protein: CASSPTGPGQPQHF.

This clone was seen just once. This chain connects TRBV19 to TRBJ2-3; 7 nucleotides agree with TRBD2. Germline CDR1 is LNHDA and CDR2 is SQIVND (reference sequence). The CDR3 sequence is 15 residues long. Trimming took 3 bases from V and 6 from J; bases not matched to a gene: 9. CDR3 residues: CASSIAVGGGDTQYF. CDR3 bases: TGTGCCAGTAGTATCGCGGTGGGGGGAGGGGATACGCAGTATTTT.

This clone was recorded once. The DNA for the CDR3 is TGTGCCAGCAGGTTACAGGGGGCAGGGCAGTACTTC. Its translation is CASRLQGAGQYF. The V and J genes are TRBV28 and TRBJ2-7, with 9 bases fitting TRBD1. The CDR3 is made up of 12 amino acids. The trim removed 6 bases at V and 9 bases at J, leaving 6 bases unmatched. The germline CDR1 and CDR2 sequences are MDHEN and SYDVKM.

This clone was detected only once. V is TRBV19 and J is TRBJ1-2; D unresolved. The germline V gene encodes CDR1 LNHDA and CDR2 SQIVND (reference sequence). CDR3 length: 15 residues. Trimming left V 7 bases short and J 4 bases short, with 19 bases between. The CDR3 protein is CASKSGSGGIYGYTF. The CDR3 region has the DNA TGTGCCAGTAAGTCGGGGTCCGGAGGAATCTATGGCTACACCTTC. The full variable domain, rest sourced from reference TRBV19 and TRBJ1-2, is DGGITQSPKYLFRKEGQNVTLSCEQNLNHDAMYWYRQDPGQGLRLIYYSQIVNDFQKGDIAEGYSVSREKKESFPLTVTSAQKNPTAFYLCASKSGSGGIYGYTFGSGTRLTVV.

This chain uses TRBV30 with TRBJ1-2; no definite D call. The length of the CDR3 is 11 residues. The V and J ends lost 3 bases and 4 bases respectively, with 6 bases between them. CDR1 and CDR2 (germline): GTSNPN, SVGIG (reference sequence). In DNA form, the CDR3 reads TGTGCCTGGAGGGTCAGCTATGGCTACACCTTC. This translates into CAWRVSYGYTF.

This sequence joins TRBV5-6 and TRBJ1-2; 7 nucleotides match TRBD1. This CDR3 has 16 residues. Per the germline V gene, CDR1 is SGHDT and CDR2 is YYEEEE. V trimming: 5 bases; J trimming: 2 bases; junction bases outside the gene matches: 12. CDR3 amino acids: CASRKRGQQENYGYTF. The CDR3 DNA reads as TGTGCCAGCAGAAAGAGGGGACAGCAAGAGAACTATGGCTACACCTTC. Complete variable domain (other parts from reference TRBV5-6 and TRBJ1-2): DAGVTQSPTHLIKTRGQQVTLRCSPKSGHDTVSWYQQALGQGPQFIFQYYEEEERQRGNFPDRFSGHQFPNYSSELNVNALLLGDSALYLCASRKRGQQENYGYTFGSGTRLTVV.

The genes are TRBV19 and TRBJ1-4, with 11 bases aligning to TRBD1. The J segment lost 0 bases and the V segment lost 4 bases, leaving 1 base of the junction unmatched. This CDR3 comprises 16 residues. CDR1 is LNHDA, CDR2 SQIVND, per germline (reference sequence). This CDR3 is CASSRTGGSTNEKLFF. CDR3 bases: TGTGCCAGTAGTAGGACAGGGGGCTCAACTAATGAAAAACTGTTTTTT.

This clone was observed once. V usage is TRBV11-2 and J usage is TRBJ2-5; D might be TRBD2 (6 bases). The CDR3 runs to 17 residues. V was shortened by 5 bases and J by 5 bases, with 24 bases between the two germline ends. The V gene's germline CDR1 is SGHAT and CDR2 FQNNGV. CDR3 in amino acids: CASSGRIWDRERETQYF. DNA of the CDR3: TGTGCCAGCAGCGGACGAATATGGGACCGGGAGCGGGAGACCCAGTACTTC.

CDR3 loop: CASSTTGPYEQYF. CDR3 in DNA: TGTGCCAGCAGCACCACAGGGCCCTACGAGCAGTACTTC. The chain carries TRBV11-3 and TRBJ2-7; D possibly corresponds to TRBD1 (6 bases). The V and J ends lost 5 bases and 2 bases respectively, with 10 bases between them. The CDR3 contains 13 residues. From germline, CDR1 is SGHNT and CDR2 YENEEA.

The V call is TRBV9, the J call TRBJ2-3; 7 bases agree with TRBD2. Trimming cost V 0 bases and J 0 bases; bases outside gene matches: 1. The CDR3 has 15 residues. From germline, CDR1 is SGDLS and CDR2 YYNGEE. This chain's CDR3 is CASSVAAGSTDTQYF. The CDR3 nucleotides read TGTGCCAGCAGCGTAGCAGCGGGGAGCACAGATACGCAGTATTTT.

In regard to this clone: Mismatch with germline at one junction end may stem from a read error. The chain uses TRBV7-9 and TRBJ1-2, with a possible D match to TRBD1 (5 bases). Germline lookup yields CDR1 SEHNR and CDR2 FQNEAQ (reference sequence). The CDR3 consists of 16 residues. This CDR3 is CASSLTAQSDNYGYTF. The CDR3 region has the DNA TGTGCCAGCAGCTTAACCGCGCAATCGGACAACTATGGCTACACTTTC. The full variable domain, rest sourced from reference TRBV7-9 and TRBJ1-2, is DTGVSQNPRHKITKRGQNVTFRCDPISEHNRLYWYRQTLGQGPEFLTYFQNEAQLEKSRLLSDRFSAERPKGSFSTLEIQRTEQGDSAMYLCASSLTAQSDNYGYTFGSGTRLTVV.

The V call is TRBV11-3, the J call TRBJ1-4; 9 bases fit TRBD1. The CDR3 totals 17 residues. In germline, CDR1 is SGHNT, CDR2 YENEEA. V shed 3 bases and J 8 bases; nucleotides not matched to a gene: 13. In DNA, the CDR3 is TGTGCCAGCAGCTTCCACAGCACCCGGGACAGGGAAGAAAAACTGTTTTTT. Translated, it gives CASSFHSTRDREEKLFF.

The gene calls are TRBV7-2 and TRBJ2-7, with 8 bases lining up with TRBD2. Trimming at V came to 5 bases and at J to 4 bases, leaving 13 bases not matched to a gene. The CDR3 consists of 16 residues. Looked up from germline, CDR1 is SGHTA and CDR2 is FQGNSA. The CDR3 coding sequence is TGTGCCAGCAGCAAAGAACCGGGACTAGGGAAGTACGAGCAGTACTTC. Translating gives CASSKEPGLGKYEQYF.

The genes are TRBV24-1 and TRBJ1-1; D is unresolved. Trimming left V 4 bases short and J 3 bases short, with 14 bases between. Germline lookup yields CDR1 KGHDR and CDR2 SFDVKD. This CDR3 has 15 amino acids. This chain's CDR3 is CATSEPAGLHTEAFF. CDR3 coding DNA: TGTGCCACCAGTGAGCCAGCGGGGTTGCACACTGAAGCTTTCTTT.

The rearrangement uses TRBV19 and TRBJ1-6; 7 nucleotides line up with TRBD1. CDR1 is LNHDA and CDR2 is SQIVND in the germline V gene (reference sequence). J was trimmed by 7 bases and V by 2 bases; bases with no gene match: 5. The CDR3 runs 15 residues. The CDR3 nucleotides are TGTGCCAGTAGTATATCACAGGGGAAAAATTCACCCCTCCACTTT. It yields the protein CASSISQGKNSPLHF.

The chain combines TRBV4-2 with TRBJ1-2; 8 bases are a match to TRBD1. The CDR3 consists of 13 residues. J lost 5 bases, V lost 4 bases, and 3 bases had no gene match. The germline V gene encodes CDR1 LGHNA and CDR2 YNFKEQ. The CDR3 nucleotides read TGTGCCAGCAGCCCGGGACAGGTGTATGGCTACACCTTC. Translating gives CASSPGQVYGYTF.

The V gene is TRBV6-5, the J gene TRBJ1-2; 9 bases agree with TRBD1. This CDR3 has 16 amino acids. Germline V gene data show CDR1 as MNHEY and CDR2 as SVGAGI. V lost 3 bases and J lost 0; bases outside the gene matches: 5. CDR3 sequence (DNA): TGTGCCAGCAGTTATGGGACAGGGACGACTAACTATGGCTACACCTTC. It translates to CASSYGTGTTNYGYTF.

This chain uses TRBV11-3 with TRBJ2-7; perhaps TRBD2 as D (6 bases). This CDR3 region has 14 residues. The germline CDR1 and CDR2 sequences are SGHNT and YENEEA. Trimming took off 1 base at V and 7 bases at J, with 14 bases between the two ends. The CDR3 protein is CASSLGARAGEQYF. The DNA for the CDR3 is TGTGCCAGCAGCTTAGGAGCCAGGGCGGGAGAGCAGTACTTC. The full variable domain, in which reference TRBV11-3 and TRBJ2-7 provide the parts outside the CDR3, is EAGVVQSPRYKIIEKKQPVAFWCNPISGHNTLYWYLQNLGQGPELLIRYENEEAVDDSQLPKDRFSAERLKGVDSTLKIQPAELGDSAVYLCASSLGARAGEQYFGPGTRLTVT.